These 18 T cell receptor beta chains share one sample of origin, sequenced in a study of blood T cell repertoires in COVID-19. Measured with immunoSEQ multiplex PCR; TCRdb has only the in-frame clones, and not every one. In the table there are roughly 120,000 clones, over 65% of which are singletons. The sequenced sample consisted of peripheral blood. These receptors all come from a man aged 65 to 79 with acute or convalescent COVID-19.

This clone was observed once. The rearrangement joins TRBV2 to TRBJ2-6; the D gene is possibly TRBD2 (5 bases). This CDR3 comprises 15 residues. The germline V and J ends were trimmed by 6 bases and 1 base, with 10 bases remaining between them. The V gene's germline CDR1 is SNHLY and CDR2 FYNNEI. The CDR3: CASRREGSGANVLTF. CDR3 DNA: TGTGCCAGCAGAAGAGAGGGATCTGGGGCCAACGTCCTGACTTTC.

This clone was found a few times. The chain recombines TRBV7-9 with TRBJ1-5, with a tentative D call TRBD1 (6 bases). Looked up from germline, CDR1 is SEHNR and CDR2 is FQNEAQ (reference sequence). The CDR3 spans 15 residues. Trimming took 4 bases from V and 0 from J, leaving 10 bases between them. The chain's CDR3 is CASSSQGNSNQPQHF. The CDR3 DNA follows: TGTGCCAGCAGCTCACAGGGAAATAGCAATCAGCCCCAGCATTTT.

V usage is TRBV7-3 and J usage is TRBJ1-6, with TRBD1 matching over 8 bases. Trimming removed 4 bases from V and 7 bases from J; junction bases left unmatched: 3. The germline CDR1 and CDR2 sequences are SGHTA and FQGTGA. The CDR3 spans 14 residues. CDR3 nucleotide sequence: TGTGCCAGCAGCTCCGGACAGGGAAATTCACCCCTCCACTTT. Protein product: CASSSGQGNSPLHF.

The chain uses TRBV19 and TRBJ2-7; TRBD2 might be the D (5 bases). Trimming pared 6 bases from V and 0 bases from J, leaving 15 bases between. This CDR3 spans 15 amino acids. Germline V lookup: CDR1 LNHDA, CDR2 SQIVND (reference sequence). The CDR3: CASSRGQRFSYEQYF. CDR3 DNA: TGTGCCAGTAGCCGCGGGCAGCGCTTCTCCTACGAGCAGTACTTC.

In this sample, this clone turned up a few times. This CDR3 is CASSADRVGLAGGNNEQFF. CDR3 DNA sequence: TGTGCCAGCAGCGCGGACAGGGTCGGACTAGCGGGGGGGAACAATGAGCAGTTCTTC. The chain employs TRBV21-1 and TRBJ2-1; TRBD2 was called by the table and not checked on the DNA. TRBV21-1 constitutes a pseudogene. This CDR3 has 19 amino acids.

V usage is TRBV10-1 and J usage is TRBJ1-2; 7 bases match TRBD1. Germline lookup yields CDR1 WNHNN and CDR2 SYGVQD (reference sequence). CDR3 size: 14 residues. The V gene end was trimmed by 5 bases and the J gene end by 7 bases; junction bases not matched to a gene: 10. CDR3 residues: CASSSLDRVGGYTF. DNA of the CDR3: TGCGCCAGCAGTTCTTTAGACAGGGTAGGTGGCTACACCTTC.

The chain uses TRBV19 and TRBJ1-1, with D hard to call. CDR1 and CDR2 (germline): LNHDA, SQIVND (reference sequence). The CDR3 runs to 17 residues. Trimming took 2 bases from V and 0 from J, leaving 16 bases between them. DNA of the CDR3: TGTGCCAGTAGTATATCGGAGGGCAGAGTTTTGAACACTGAAGCTTTCTTT. It translates to CASSISEGRVLNTEAFF.

The chain uses TRBV9 and TRBJ2-3; TRBD1 matches 7 bases. The germline gives CDR1 SGDLS, CDR2 YYNGEE. This CDR3 contains 16 residues. The V and J ends lost 4 bases and 9 bases, in that order; junction bases with no gene match: 17. The CDR3 coding sequence is TGTGCCAGCAGCCCCCCACTCGTGACAGGGTTTCGGACGCAGTATTTT. Its protein product is CASSPPLVTGFRTQYF.

The chain links TRBV15 to TRBJ2-5; TRBD1 might be the D (5 bases). In germline, CDR1 is LNHNV, CDR2 YYDKDF (reference sequence). V shed 0 bases and J shed 5 bases, with 19 bases lying between them. The CDR3 totals 17 residues. CDR3 nucleotide sequence: TGTGCCACCAGCAGAGATTCGAGACAGTTTCTAGTGGAGACCCAGTACTTC. Amino acids: CATSRDSRQFLVETQYF.

V is TRBV7-2 and J is TRBJ2-3, with D maybe TRBD2 (6 bases). Looked up from germline, CDR1 is SGHTA and CDR2 is FQGNSA. This CDR3 comprises 16 residues. Trimming shortened V by 4 bases and J by 1 base, and 15 bases separated the two germline ends. CDR3 DNA: TGTGCCAGCAGCTCCCAGCTCTGGGGGGGCACAGATACGCAGTATTTT. It specifies CASSSQLWGGTDTQYF. Full variable domain (outside the CDR3, taken from reference TRBV7-2 and TRBJ2-3): GAGVSQSPSNKVTEKGKDVELRCDPISGHTALYWYRQSLGQGLEFLIYFQGNSAPDKSGLPSDRFSAERTGGSVSTLTIQRTQQEDSAVYLCASSSQLWGGTDTQYFGPGTRLTVL.

The chain uses TRBV6-5 and TRBJ1-3; D remains ambiguous. From germline, CDR1 is MNHEY and CDR2 SVGAGI. V shed 7 bases and J shed 0 bases, with 13 bases lying between them. CDR3 length: 15 amino acids. CDR3: CASTTGIDSGNTIYF. CDR3 nucleotide sequence: TGTGCCAGCACCACCGGGATAGACTCTGGAAACACCATATATTTT.

The chain couples TRBV6-5 to TRBJ2-2; 9 bases map to TRBD1. From germline, CDR1 is MNHEY and CDR2 SVGAGI. The CDR3 length is 15 residues. The V segment lost 10 bases and the J segment 7 bases; nucleotides outside the gene matches: 13. The CDR3: CAIGTGSISRGELFF. CDR3 in DNA: TGTGCCATCGGGACAGGGTCTATTAGCCGCGGGGAGCTGTTTTTT.

This clone was counted once. This sequence joins TRBV11-1 and TRBJ2-3, with 10 bases lining up with TRBD2. Per the germline V gene, CDR1 is SGHAT and CDR2 is FQDESV (reference sequence). V was pared by 0 bases and J by 2 bases, with 5 bases of the junction left unmatched. This CDR3 region has 17 residues. The CDR3 sequence is CASSLARSGGATDTQYF. As DNA, the CDR3 is TGTGCCAGCAGCTTAGCAAGGAGCGGGGGGGCCACAGATACGCAGTATTTT.

In regard to this clone: Other DNA sequences of this sample code for an identical CDR3. The rearrangement joins TRBV19 to TRBJ2-5; D might be TRBD1 (5 bases). CDR1 is LNHDA, CDR2 SQIVND, per germline (reference sequence). The CDR3 has 12 residues. Trimming left V 8 bases short and J 1 base short, with 8 bases between. The CDR3 is CASSRGQETQYF. The DNA for the CDR3 is TGTGCCAGTTCAAGGGGCCAAGAGACCCAGTACTTC. Variable domain in full (rest from reference TRBV19 and TRBJ2-5): DGGITQSPKYLFRKEGQNVTLSCEQNLNHDAMYWYRQDPGQGLRLIYYSQIVNDFQKGDIAEGYSVSREKKESFPLTVTSAQKNPTAFYLCASSRGQETQYFGPGTRLLVL.

The chain joins TRBV5-5 to TRBJ1-3; 9 bases align to TRBD1. CDR3 length: 17 amino acids. Trimming took 0 bases from V and 3 from J; bases not matched to a gene: 7. Germline values: CDR1 SGHKS, CDR2 YYEKEE (reference sequence). The DNA for the CDR3 is TGTGCCAGCAGCTTGGGGGGGACAGGGCCTTATGGAAACACCATATATTTT. Its translation is CASSLGGTGPYGNTIYF.

The chain has TRBV14 and TRBJ2-1; a possible D gene is TRBD2 (7 bases). This CDR3 is 16 amino acids long. V gave up 4 bases and J gave up 7 bases, with 20 bases separating them. Germline values: CDR1 SGHDN, CDR2 FVKESK. Here the CDR3 DNA reads TGTGCCAGCAGCCGACTCGAGGGGGGGCTCCAGAATGAGCAGTTCTTC. Its protein product is CASSRLEGGLQNEQFF.

Comment on this clone: Other nucleotide sequences from this sample produce the same CDR3. This chain uses TRBV12-3 or TRBV12-4 with TRBJ1-5, with D possibly TRBD1 on 5 matching bases. The CDR3 runs to 13 residues. V lost 2 bases and J 7 bases, leaving 9 bases between the germline ends. In nucleotides, the CDR3 is TGTGCCAGCAGTTTAAGGAGGGACCAGCCCCAGCATTTT. It codes for CASSLRRDQPQHF.

The rearrangement joins TRBV11-2 to TRBJ2-1; TRBD2 matches 9 bases. CDR1 and CDR2 (germline): SGHAT, FQNNGV. This CDR3 contains 15 residues. Trimming cost V 1 base and J 8 bases; bases outside gene matches: 6. CDR3 sequence (DNA): TGTGCCAGCAGCTTAGCAGGGACTAGCAAACATGAGCAGTTCTTC. This encodes CASSLAGTSKHEQFF.